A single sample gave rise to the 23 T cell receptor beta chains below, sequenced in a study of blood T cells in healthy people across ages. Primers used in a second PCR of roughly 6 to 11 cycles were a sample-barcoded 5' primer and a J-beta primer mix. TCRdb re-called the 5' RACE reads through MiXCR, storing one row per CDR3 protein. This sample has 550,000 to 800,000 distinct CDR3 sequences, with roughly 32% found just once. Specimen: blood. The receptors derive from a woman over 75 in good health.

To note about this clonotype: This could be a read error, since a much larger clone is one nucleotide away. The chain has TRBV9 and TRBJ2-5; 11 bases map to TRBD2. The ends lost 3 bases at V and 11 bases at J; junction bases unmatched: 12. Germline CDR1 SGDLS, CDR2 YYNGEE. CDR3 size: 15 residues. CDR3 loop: CASSGLAGGINEQYF. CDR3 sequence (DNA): TGTGCCAGCAGCGGGCTAGCGGGGGGTATCAATGAGCAGTACTTC.

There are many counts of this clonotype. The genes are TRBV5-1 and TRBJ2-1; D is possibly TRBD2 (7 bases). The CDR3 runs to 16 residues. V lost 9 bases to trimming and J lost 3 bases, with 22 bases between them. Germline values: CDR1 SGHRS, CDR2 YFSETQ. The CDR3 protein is CATKPSGGGFYNEQFF. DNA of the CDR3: TGCGCCACCAAACCAAGCGGCGGGGGCTTCTACAATGAGCAGTTCTTC. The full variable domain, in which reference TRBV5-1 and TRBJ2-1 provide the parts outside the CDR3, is KAGVTQTPRYLIKTRGQQVTLSCSPISGHRSVSWYQQTPGQGLQFLFEYFSETQRNKGNFPGRFSGRQFSNSRSEMNVSTLELGDSALYLCATKPSGGGFYNEQFFGPGTRLTVL.

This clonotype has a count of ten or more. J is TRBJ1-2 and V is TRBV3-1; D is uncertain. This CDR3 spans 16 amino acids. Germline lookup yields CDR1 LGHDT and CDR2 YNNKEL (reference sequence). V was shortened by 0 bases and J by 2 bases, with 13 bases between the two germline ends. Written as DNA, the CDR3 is TGTGCCAGCAGCCAAGATCTGGCAGAAGCGAACTATGGCTACACCTTC. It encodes CASSQDLAEANYGYTF.

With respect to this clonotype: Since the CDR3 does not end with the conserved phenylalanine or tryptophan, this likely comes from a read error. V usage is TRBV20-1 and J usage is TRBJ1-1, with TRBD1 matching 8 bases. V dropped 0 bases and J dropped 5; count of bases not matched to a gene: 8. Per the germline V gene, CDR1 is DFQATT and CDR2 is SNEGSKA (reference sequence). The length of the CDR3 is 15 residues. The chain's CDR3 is CSARDPDRGGTEAFV. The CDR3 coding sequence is TGCAGTGCTAGAGATCCCGACAGGGGTGGAACTGAAGCTTTCGTT.

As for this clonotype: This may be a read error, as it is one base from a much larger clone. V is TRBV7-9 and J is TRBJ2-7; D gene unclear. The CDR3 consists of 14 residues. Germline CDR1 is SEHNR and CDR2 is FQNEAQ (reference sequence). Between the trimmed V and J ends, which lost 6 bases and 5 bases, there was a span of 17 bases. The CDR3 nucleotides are TGTGCCAGCAGAAGTCAGGACCCTCCCCACGAGCAGTACTTC. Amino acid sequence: CASRSQDPPHEQYF.

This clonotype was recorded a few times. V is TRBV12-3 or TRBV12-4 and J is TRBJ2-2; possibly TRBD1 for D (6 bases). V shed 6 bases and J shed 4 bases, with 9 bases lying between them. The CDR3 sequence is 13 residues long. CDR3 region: CASSGQRTGELFF. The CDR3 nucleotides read TGTGCCAGCAGCGGACAGCGCACCGGGGAGCTGTTTTTT.

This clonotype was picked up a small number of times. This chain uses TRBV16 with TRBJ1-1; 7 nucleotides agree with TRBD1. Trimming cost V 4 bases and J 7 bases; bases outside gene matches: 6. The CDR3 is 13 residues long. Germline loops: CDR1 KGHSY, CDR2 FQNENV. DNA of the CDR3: TGTGCCAGCAGCCGCCTACGACAGGGTGAAGCTTTCTTT. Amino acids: CASSRLRQGEAFF.

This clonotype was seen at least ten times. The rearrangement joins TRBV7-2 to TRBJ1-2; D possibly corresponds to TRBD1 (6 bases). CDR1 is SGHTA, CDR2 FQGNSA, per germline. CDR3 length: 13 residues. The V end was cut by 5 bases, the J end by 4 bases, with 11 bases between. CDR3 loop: CASSRDTRYGYTF. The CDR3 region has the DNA TGTGCCAGCAGCCGGGACACCCGCTATGGCTACACCTTC. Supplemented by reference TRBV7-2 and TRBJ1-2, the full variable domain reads GAGVSQSPSNKVTEKGKDVELRCDPISGHTALYWYRQSLGQGLEFLIYFQGNSAPDKSGLPSDRFSAERTGGSVSTLTIQRTQQEDSAVYLCASSRDTRYGYTFGSGTRLTVV.

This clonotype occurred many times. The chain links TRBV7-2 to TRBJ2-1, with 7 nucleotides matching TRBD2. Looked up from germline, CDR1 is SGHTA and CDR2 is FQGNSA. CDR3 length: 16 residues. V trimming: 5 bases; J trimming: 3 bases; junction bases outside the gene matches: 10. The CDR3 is CASSLLGGGFYNEQFF. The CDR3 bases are TGTGCCAGCAGCCTACTTGGGGGGGGTTTCTACAATGAGCAGTTCTTC.

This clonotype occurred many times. The CDR3 is CASSLARNYGYTF. In DNA form, the CDR3 reads TGTGCCAGCAGCTTAGCCAGGAACTATGGCTACACCTTC. J is TRBJ1-2 and V is TRBV7-9; D uncertain. Trimming shortened V by 0 bases and J by 2 bases, and 4 bases separated the two germline ends. CDR1 and CDR2 (germline): SEHNR, FQNEAQ (reference sequence). There are 13 residues in the CDR3. Full variable domain (outside the CDR3, taken from reference TRBV7-9 and TRBJ1-2): DTGVSQNPRHKITKRGQNVTFRCDPISEHNRLYWYRQTLGQGPEFLTYFQNEAQLEKSRLLSDRFSAERPKGSFSTLEIQRTEQGDSAMYLCASSLARNYGYTFGSGTRLTVV.

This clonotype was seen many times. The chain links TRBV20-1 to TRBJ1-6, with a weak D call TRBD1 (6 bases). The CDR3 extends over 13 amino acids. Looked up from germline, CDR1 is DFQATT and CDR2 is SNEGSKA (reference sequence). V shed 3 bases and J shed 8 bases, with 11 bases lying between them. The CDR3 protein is CSARGGGDSPLHF. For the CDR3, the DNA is TGCAGTGCTAGGGGAGGGGGGGATTCACCCCTCCACTTT.

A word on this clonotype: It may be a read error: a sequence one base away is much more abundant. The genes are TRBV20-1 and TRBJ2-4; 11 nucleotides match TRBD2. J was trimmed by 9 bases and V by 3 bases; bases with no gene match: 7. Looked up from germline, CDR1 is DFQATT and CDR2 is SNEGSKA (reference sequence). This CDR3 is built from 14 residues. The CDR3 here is CSARTSGAKSIQYF. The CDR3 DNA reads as TGCAGTGCTAGGACTAGCGGGGCGAAGAGCATTCAGTACTTC.

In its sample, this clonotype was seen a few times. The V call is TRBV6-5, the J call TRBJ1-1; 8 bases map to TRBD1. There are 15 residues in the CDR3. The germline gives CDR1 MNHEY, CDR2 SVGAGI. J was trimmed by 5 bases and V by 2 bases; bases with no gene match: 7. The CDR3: CASSYLRTGQTEAFF. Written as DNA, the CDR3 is TGTGCCAGCAGTTACCTAAGGACAGGGCAAACTGAAGCTTTCTTT.

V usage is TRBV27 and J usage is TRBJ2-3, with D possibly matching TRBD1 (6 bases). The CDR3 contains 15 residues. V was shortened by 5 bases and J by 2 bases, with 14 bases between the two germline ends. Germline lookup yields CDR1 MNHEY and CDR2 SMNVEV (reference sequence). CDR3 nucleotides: TGTGCCAGCAGTACGCCCCGGGACAACACAGATACGCAGTATTTT. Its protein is CASSTPRDNTDTQYF.

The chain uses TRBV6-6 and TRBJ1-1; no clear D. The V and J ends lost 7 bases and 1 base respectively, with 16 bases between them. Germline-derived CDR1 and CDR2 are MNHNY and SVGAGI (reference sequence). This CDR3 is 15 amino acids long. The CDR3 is CASNPAEGSNTEAFF. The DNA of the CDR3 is TGTGCCAGCAACCCCGCGGAGGGCTCGAACACTGAAGCTTTCTTT.

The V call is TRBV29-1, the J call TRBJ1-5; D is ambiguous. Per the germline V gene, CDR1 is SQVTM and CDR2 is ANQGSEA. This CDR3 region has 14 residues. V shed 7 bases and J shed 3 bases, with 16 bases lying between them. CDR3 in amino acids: CSATLIGTNQPQHF. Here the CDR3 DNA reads TGCAGCGCTACCCTTATTGGTACCAATCAGCCCCAGCATTTT.

The CDR3 sequence is CASSSPHDMRDTGELFF. The CDR3 coding sequence is TGTGCCAGCAGTTCCCCCCACGATATGAGGGACACCGGGGAGCTGTTTTTT. The chain carries TRBV27 and TRBJ2-2, with D possibly TRBD2 on 5 matching bases. V dropped 4 bases and J dropped 3 bases, with 18 bases sitting between them. The CDR3 length is 17 residues. Looked up from germline, CDR1 is MNHEY and CDR2 is SMNVEV (reference sequence).

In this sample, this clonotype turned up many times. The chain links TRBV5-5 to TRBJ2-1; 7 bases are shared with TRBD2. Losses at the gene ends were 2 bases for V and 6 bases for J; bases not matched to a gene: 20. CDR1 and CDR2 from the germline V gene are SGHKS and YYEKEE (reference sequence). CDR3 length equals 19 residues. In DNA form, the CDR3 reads TGTGCCAGCAGCTTCTCCCTTCTCGGGCGGGGGATTCGGGCCAATGAGCAGTTCTTC. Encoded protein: CASSFSLLGRGIRANEQFF.

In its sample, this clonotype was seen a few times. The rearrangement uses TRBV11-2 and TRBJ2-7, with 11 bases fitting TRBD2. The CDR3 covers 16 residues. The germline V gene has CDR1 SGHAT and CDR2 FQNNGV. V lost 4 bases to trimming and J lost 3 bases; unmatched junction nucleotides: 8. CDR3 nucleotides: TGTGCCAGCAGCTATAGCGGGGGGGTCGCCGGCTACGAGCAGTACTTC. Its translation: CASSYSGGVAGYEQYF.

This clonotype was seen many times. CDR3 in DNA: TGTGCCAGCAGCCCCTTGGGACAGGGGGCCCACGAGCAGTACTTC. As protein: CASSPLGQGAHEQYF. J is TRBJ2-7 and V is TRBV3-1; 12 positions agree with TRBD1. In germline, CDR1 is LGHDT, CDR2 YNNKEL (reference sequence). The J segment lost 5 bases and the V segment lost 4 bases, leaving 6 bases of the junction unmatched. The CDR3 spans 15 residues.

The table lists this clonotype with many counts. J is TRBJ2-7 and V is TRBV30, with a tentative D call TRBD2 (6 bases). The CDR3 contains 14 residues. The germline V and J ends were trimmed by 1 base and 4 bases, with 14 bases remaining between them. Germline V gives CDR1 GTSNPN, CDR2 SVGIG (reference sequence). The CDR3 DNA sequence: TGTGCCTGGAGTGATCCGGGACTGAAGTACGAGCAGTACTTC. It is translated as CAWSDPGLKYEQYF.

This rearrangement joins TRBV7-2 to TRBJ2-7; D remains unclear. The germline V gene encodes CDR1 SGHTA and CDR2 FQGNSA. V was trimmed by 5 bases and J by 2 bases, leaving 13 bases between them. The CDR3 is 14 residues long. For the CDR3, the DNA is TGTGCCAGCAGCGTAGTCCCAGATACCTACGAGCAGTACTTC. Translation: CASSVVPDTYEQYF.

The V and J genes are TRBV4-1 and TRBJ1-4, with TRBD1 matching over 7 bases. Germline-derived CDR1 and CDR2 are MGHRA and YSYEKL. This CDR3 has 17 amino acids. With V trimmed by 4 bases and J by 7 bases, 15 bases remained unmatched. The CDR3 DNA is TGCGCCAGCAGCCCTCGGCGGTCGACAGGGCGGTTTGAAAAACTGTTTTTT. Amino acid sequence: CASSPRRSTGRFEKLFF.